A selection of T cell receptor beta chains follows, all from one sample in a study of T cell changes during pregnancy in multiple sclerosis. The method was immunoSEQ multiplex PCR; TCRdb's version includes in-frame clones alone and lacks a portion of them. This sample has about 59,000 clones, with roughly 94% found just once. The sequences come from CD8+ T cells from peripheral blood mononuclear cells, collected after pregnancy. These receptors all stem from a female donor with multiple sclerosis, enrolled in a pregnancy study. CDR3s include the opening cysteine and the closing phenylalanine or tryptophan. Fields, in order: V gene, J gene, D gene, clone size, CDR3 DNA, CDR3 protein. A D gene is named only where the DNA matches it firmly. Clone sizes are given selectively: once, few, many, or a class where the clone is expanded.

TRBV19	TRBJ2-1	NA	NA	TGTGCCAGTAGTCCTGACTCCGGAGTTGTCTACAATGAGCAGTTCTTC	CASSPDSGVVYNEQFF
TRBV7-8	TRBJ1-2	TRBD1	NA	TGTGCCAGCAGCTTAGGACAGGGGGCGTCAGGAGGCTACACCTTC	CASSLGQGASGGYTF
TRBV2	TRBJ2-7	NA	once	TGTGCCAGCACTCTGACGGCGGGGAGTTACGAGCAGTACTTC	CASTLTAGSYEQYF
TRBV25-1	TRBJ2-4	NA	NA	TGTGCCGCTAGAGGCGCCAAAAACATTCAGTACTTC	CAARGAKNIQYF
TRBV6-5	TRBJ2-3	NA	NA	TGTGCCAGCAGTTATGGGGGGACCACAGCAGATACGCAGTATTTT	CASSYGGTTADTQYF
TRBV7-9	TRBJ2-7	NA	NA	TGTGCCAGCAGCTTAGCAAGCCGTTACGAGCAGTACTTC	CASSLASRYEQYF
TRBV4-1	TRBJ2-7	TRBD2	NA	TGTGCCAGCAGCCAAGCTAGCGGGAGCTCCTACGAGCAGTACTTC	CASSQASGSSYEQYF
TRBV19	TRBJ2-1	TRBD2	NA	TGTGCCAGTAGTATAGGTATTGGACTAGCCGTTTACAATGAGCAGTTCTTC	CASSIGIGLAVYNEQFF
TRBV7-6	TRBJ2-1	NA	NA	TGTGCCAGCAGCTTAGAAGGGGGGGCCCACAATGAGCAGTTCTTC	CASSLEGGAHNEQFF
TRBV27	TRBJ2-6	NA	once	TGTGCCAGCAGCTACCTTCTTGGGGCCAACGTCCTGACTTTC	CASSYLLGANVLTF
TRBV30	TRBJ1-5	NA	NA	TGTGCCTGGAGTGAGGGGCAGCTAAGCAATCAGCCCCAGCATTTT	CAWSEGQLSNQPQHF
TRBV15	TRBJ2-7	NA	NA	TGTGCCACCAGCCGCTCCCAGGGCGAGCAGTACTTC	CATSRSQGEQYF
TRBV28	TRBJ1-2	NA	NA	TGTGCCAGCAGCCTCTCAGGGGTGTATGGCTACACCTTC	CASSLSGVYGYTF
TRBV7-6	TRBJ2-1	TRBD2	once	TGTGCCAGCAGCTTCGCTAGCGGGAGCAATGAGCAGTTCTTC	CASSFASGSNEQFF
TRBV6-6	TRBJ1-5	TRBD1	NA	TGTGCCAGCAGTTACAGGGGGCTTCAGCCCCAGCATTTT	CASSYRGLQPQHF
TRBV6-1	TRBJ2-4	NA	NA	TGTGCCAGCACGGAGGGTCTAGCCAAAAACATTCAGTACTTC	CASTEGLAKNIQYF
TRBV7-6	TRBJ2-7	TRBD2	NA	TGTGCCAGCAGCTTGGTAGGGACTAGCGGAGCCACCTACGAGCAGTACTTC	CASSLVGTSGATYEQYF
TRBV19	TRBJ2-7	NA	NA	TGTGCCAGTAGTATCGCAGGCCACTCCTACGAGCAGTACTTC	CASSIAGHSYEQYF
TRBV7-6	TRBJ1-1	TRBD1	NA	TGTGCCAGCAGCTCAGGGGGCTCTGACACTGAAGCTTTCTTT	CASSSGGSDTEAFF
TRBV5-6	TRBJ1-1	TRBD1	NA	TGTGCCAGCAGCCGACAGGGGGCGTACACTGAAGCTTTCTTT	CASSRQGAYTEAFF
TRBV5-1	TRBJ2-7	TRBD1	NA	TGCGCCAGCAGCTTGGAGGGACAGGGGGTATTTGACGAGCAGTACTTC	CASSLEGQGVFDEQYF
TRBV27	TRBJ2-5	NA	once	TGTGCCAGCAGTTTCTCGGGAGAGGCGACCCAGTACTTC	CASSFSGEATQYF
TRBV19	TRBJ2-7	TRBD2	NA	TGTGCCAGTAGTATTGGCGGGGGTCGCTCCTACGAGCAGTACTTC	CASSIGGGRSYEQYF
TRBV27	TRBJ1-1	TRBD1	NA	TGTGCCAGCAGTTTAAGCCGGGACAGGGAAGCTTTCTTT	CASSLSRDREAFF
TRBV13	TRBJ2-5	TRBD1	NA	TGTGCCAGCAGCCCCCAGTACAGGGGCTATGAGACCCAGTACTTC	CASSPQYRGYETQYF
TRBV19	TRBJ1-1	TRBD1	NA	TGTGCCAGTAGCCCCCTAGCTCGGGACAGGGGGCGCGGGACTGAAGCTTTCTTT	CASSPLARDRGRGTEAFF
TRBV27	TRBJ2-7	TRBD1	NA	TGTGCCAGCAGTTCGGGCCCCAGGGGGGAGCAGTACTTC	CASSSGPRGEQYF
TRBV5-1	TRBJ2-3	TRBD2	NA	TGCGCCAGCAGCGCCGCCACTAGCGTCCTCGACACGCAGTATTTT	CASSAATSVLDTQYF
TRBV6-5	TRBJ2-1	NA	NA	TGTGCCAGCAAGCCAGGCCCCAATGAGCAGTTCTTC	CASKPGPNEQFF
TRBV28	TRBJ2-7	NA	NA	TGTGCCAGCAGTCCACCCGCGGCGGAGTTCTCCTACGAGCAGTACTTC	CASSPPAAEFSYEQYF
TRBV30	TRBJ2-7	NA	NA	TGTGCCTGGAGTGTACATAAACCCGAGCAGTACTTC	CAWSVHKPEQYF
TRBV19	TRBJ1-5	NA	NA	TGTGCCAGTAGTATGGGGCAGGGTGTCTATCAGCCCCAGCATTTT	CASSMGQGVYQPQHF
TRBV19	TRBJ1-3	TRBD1	NA	TGTGCCAGTAGTCGACAGGGGGCCCCCCTCTCTGGAAACACCATATATTTT	CASSRQGAPLSGNTIYF
TRBV28	TRBJ2-3	TRBD2	once	TGTGCCAGCAGCCTCGACCTAGCGGGCACAGATACGCAGTATTTT	CASSLDLAGTDTQYF
TRBV9	TRBJ2-5	TRBD1	NA	TGTGCCAGCAGCGTAGGTGGCCGGGACAGGGGTTCGGAGACCCAGTACTTC	CASSVGGRDRGSETQYF
TRBV28	TRBJ2-3	NA	NA	TGTGCCAGCAGTTTTTCTAGTCTCACAGATACGCAGTATTTT	CASSFSSLTDTQYF
TRBV7-9	TRBJ1-4	NA	NA	TGTGCCAGCAGCTTACAGGCAACTAATGAAAAACTGTTTTTT	CASSLQATNEKLFF
TRBV30	TRBJ1-1	NA	NA	TGTGCCTGGGTGGGCGGGCAAATGAACACTGAAGCTTTCTTT	CAWVGGQMNTEAFF
TRBV2	TRBJ2-2	TRBD2	NA	TGTGCCAGCAGTGAGCGGGAGCTAGCGGCGAACACCGGGGAGCTGTTTTTT	CASSERELAANTGELFF
TRBV10-2	TRBJ2-7	NA	NA	TGCGCCAGCAGCCCGGACAACTCCTACGAGCAGTACTTC	CASSPDNSYEQYF
TRBV14	TRBJ2-7	NA	NA	TGTGCCAGCAGCCAAGGTCCGGAGCAGTACTTC	CASSQGPEQYF
TRBV27	TRBJ1-1	TRBD1	NA	TGTGCCAGCAGTTTTAGTGGGACAGGGGGCACTGAAGCTTTCTTT	CASSFSGTGGTEAFF
TRBV19	TRBJ1-5	TRBD1	NA	TGTGCCAGTAGGCCCGGGACAGGGTTTATCAATCAGCCCCAGCATTTT	CASRPGTGFINQPQHF
TRBV5-4	TRBJ2-7	TRBD2	NA	TGTGCCAGCAGCCATCTACCTAGCGGGAGGACCTACGAGCAGTACTTC	CASSHLPSGRTYEQYF
TRBV18	TRBJ2-7	NA	once	TGTGCCAGCTCACCAGATGACAGGCTACCCTACGAGCAGTACTTC	CASSPDDRLPYEQYF
TRBV11-2	TRBJ1-2	TRBD1	NA	TGTGCCAGCAGCGGGAGGACAGGGGGCTACACCTTC	CASSGRTGGYTF
TRBV7-8	TRBJ2-5	NA	NA	TGTGCCAGCAGCGCACTTGAGACCCAGTACTTC	CASSALETQYF
TRBV25-1	TRBJ1-5	TRBD1	NA	TGTGCCAGCAGTACAGGGGGTGGCAATCAGCCCCAGCATTTT	CASSTGGGNQPQHF
TRBV19	TRBJ2-3	NA	NA	TGTGCCAGTCGGACTGGATATACGCAGTATTTT	CASRTGYTQYF
TRBV11-2	TRBJ1-5	NA	NA	TGTGCCAGCAGCTTAGGGGCCAATCAGCCCCAGCATTTT	CASSLGANQPQHF
TRBV7-2	TRBJ1-2	NA	once	TGTGCCAGCAGCTTAGGGGGCAACTATGGCTACACCTTC	CASSLGGNYGYTF
TRBV7-9	TRBJ2-3	TRBD2	once	TGTGCCAGCAGCGCAGCTAGCGGGGGGGACGGTACGCAGTATTTT	CASSAASGGDGTQYF